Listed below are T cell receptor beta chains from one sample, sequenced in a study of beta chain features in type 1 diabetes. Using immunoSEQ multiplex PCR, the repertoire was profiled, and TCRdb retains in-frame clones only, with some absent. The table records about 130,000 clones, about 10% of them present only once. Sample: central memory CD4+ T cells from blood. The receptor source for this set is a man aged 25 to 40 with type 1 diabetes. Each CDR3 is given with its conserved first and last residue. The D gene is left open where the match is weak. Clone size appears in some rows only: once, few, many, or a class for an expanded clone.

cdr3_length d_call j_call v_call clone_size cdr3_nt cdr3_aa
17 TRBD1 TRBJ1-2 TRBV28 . TGTGCCAGCAGTTTGGGGACCGGGACAGGGGGCGGGTATGGCTACACCTTC CASSLGTGTGGGYGYTF
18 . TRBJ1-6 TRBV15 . TGTGCCACCAGCAGAGAGGGGGGAAGGTTTGCCTATAATTCACCCCTCCACTTT CATSREGGRFAYNSPLHF
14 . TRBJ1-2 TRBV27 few TGTGCCAGCAGTCCACAGGCGGCTAACTATGGCTACACCTTC CASSPQAANYGYTF
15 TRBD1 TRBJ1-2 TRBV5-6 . TGTGCCAGCACCTCGAGGACCGGGACAGACTATGGCTACACCTTC CASTSRTGTDYGYTF
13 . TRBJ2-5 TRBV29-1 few TGCAGCGTTGATAAGGGGGGGGAAGAGACCCAGTACTTC CSVDKGGEETQYF
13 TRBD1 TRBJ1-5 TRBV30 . TGTGCCTGGAGCTCGACAGGGATCCAGCCCCAGCATTTT CAWSSTGIQPQHF
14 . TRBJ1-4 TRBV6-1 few TGTGCCAGCAATCCCGGGTCAACTAATGAAAAACTGTTTTTT CASNPGSTNEKLFF
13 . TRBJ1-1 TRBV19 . TGTGCCAGTAGTATCCAGGGAAGCACTGAAGCTTTCTTT CASSIQGSTEAFF
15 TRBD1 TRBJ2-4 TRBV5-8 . TGTGCCAGCAGCATTGGGACAGATCCTTCGGACATTCAGTACTTC CASSIGTDPSDIQYF
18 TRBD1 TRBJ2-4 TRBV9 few TGTGCCAGCAGCGGCCGGACAGGGGCGGATCTAGCCAAAAACATTCAGTACTTC CASSGRTGADLAKNIQYF
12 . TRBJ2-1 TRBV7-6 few TGTGCCAGCAGCTTAAACGGCAATGAGCAGTTCTTC CASSLNGNEQFF
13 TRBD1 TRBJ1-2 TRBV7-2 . TGTGCCAGCAGCTCGGGACAGGGTCGTGGCTACACCTTC CASSSGQGRGYTF
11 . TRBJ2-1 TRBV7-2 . TGTGCCAGCAGCTTAGCGAGTGAGCAGTTCTTC CASSLASEQFF
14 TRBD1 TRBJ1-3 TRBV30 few TGTGCCTGGCGTCGGGACAGGGCCGGAAACACCATATATTTT CAWRRDRAGNTIYF
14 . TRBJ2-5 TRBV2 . TGTGCCAGCAGTGAAGGTCAGGGGGAGGCTTCCCAGTACTTC CASSEGQGEASQYF
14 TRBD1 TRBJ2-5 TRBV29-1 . TGCAGCGTTTCCTTGGGACAGGGTTGGGAGACCCAGTACTTC CSVSLGQGWETQYF
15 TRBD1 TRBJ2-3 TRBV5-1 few TGCGCCAGCAGCTTTTCGGGACAGGGTGTAAATACGCAGTATTTT CASSFSGQGVNTQYF
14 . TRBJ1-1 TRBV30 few TGTGCCTGGAGTGTACAGGAGGGGAGCACTGAAGCTTTCTTT CAWSVQEGSTEAFF
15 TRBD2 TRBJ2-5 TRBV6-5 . TGTGCCAGCAGGTCGGGGGGACTAGCATATGAGACCCAGTACTTC CASRSGGLAYETQYF
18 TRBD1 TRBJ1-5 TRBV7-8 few TGTGCCAGCAGCTCCCGGACAGGTTCTAACCTTAGCAATCAGCCCCAGCATTTT CASSSRTGSNLSNQPQHF
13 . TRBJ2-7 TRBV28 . TGTGCCAGCAGTTTATCGGAGACCTACGAGCAGTACTTC CASSLSETYEQYF
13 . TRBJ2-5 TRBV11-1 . TGTGCCAGCAGCTTAGCGAGGCGCGAGACCCAGTACTTC CASSLARRETQYF
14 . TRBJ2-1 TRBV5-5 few TGTGCCAGCAGCTTAGCCAGCGACTACAATGAGCAGTTCTTC CASSLASDYNEQFF
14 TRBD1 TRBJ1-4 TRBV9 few TGTGCCAGCAGCGGGACAGGGTCCGATCAAAAACTGTTTTTT CASSGTGSDQKLFF
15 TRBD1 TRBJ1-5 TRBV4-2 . TGTGCCAGCAGCCATGGACAGGGGTACAATCAGCCCCAGCATTTT CASSHGQGYNQPQHF
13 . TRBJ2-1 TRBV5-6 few TGTGCCAGCAGCGGTATTGGGAGTCTGGAGCAGTTCTTC CASSGIGSLEQFF
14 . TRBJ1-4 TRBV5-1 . TGCGCCAGCAGCTTCGGACAGATTAATGAAAAACTGTTTTTT CASSFGQINEKLFF
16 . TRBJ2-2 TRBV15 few TGTGCCACCCTTGGGTACCAGGGGACCCTCACCGGGGAGCTGTTTTTT CATLGYQGTLTGELFF
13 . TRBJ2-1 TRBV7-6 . TGTGCCAGCAGCAAAAACAACTACAATGAGCAGTTCTTC CASSKNNYNEQFF
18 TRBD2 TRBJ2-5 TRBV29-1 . TGCAGCGTTGATTCAACTTTGCTAGCGGGGCGGTATCAAGAGACCCAGTACTTC CSVDSTLLAGRYQETQYF
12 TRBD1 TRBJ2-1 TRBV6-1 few TGTGCCAGCAGGAAACAGGGGCCGGACCAGTTCTTC CASRKQGPDQFF
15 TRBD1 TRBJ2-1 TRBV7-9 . TGTGCCAGCAGCTACAGGGACAGGGGAGCGAATGAGCAGTTCTTC CASSYRDRGANEQFF
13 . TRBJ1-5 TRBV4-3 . TGCGCCAGCAGCCAAGATTCATATCAGCCCCAGCATTTT CASSQDSYQPQHF
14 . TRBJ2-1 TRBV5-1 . TGCGCCAGCAGCTTGCATTCAACCTACAATGAGCAGTTCTTC CASSLHSTYNEQFF
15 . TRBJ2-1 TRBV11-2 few TGTGCCAGCAGCTTAGACGCCCACGCCGGCAATGAGCAGTTCTTC CASSLDAHAGNEQFF
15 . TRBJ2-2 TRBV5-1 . TGCGCCAGCAGCTTAAGGACAGCCTACACCGGGGAGCTGTTTTTT CASSLRTAYTGELFF
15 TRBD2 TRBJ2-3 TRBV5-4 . TGTGCCAGCAGCCCCCCGGGGGGGCGTTCAGATACGCAGTATTTT CASSPPGGRSDTQYF
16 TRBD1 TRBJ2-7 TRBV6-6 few TGTGCCAGCAGTCTCGCGCGGGACAGGGCCGCTTACGAGCAGTACTTC CASSLARDRAAYEQYF
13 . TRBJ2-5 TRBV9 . TGTGCCAGCAGCGTTAGTACCCAAGAGACCCAGTACTTC CASSVSTQETQYF
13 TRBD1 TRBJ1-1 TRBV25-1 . TGTGCCAGCGAGAACAGGGGAAGGACTGAAGCTTTCTTT CASENRGRTEAFF
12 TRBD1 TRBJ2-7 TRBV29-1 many TGCAGCGCCTGGACAGGCTCCTACGAGCAGTACTTC CSAWTGSYEQYF
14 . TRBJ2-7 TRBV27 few TGTGCCAGCAGTTACATGGGGGCCGCCTACGAGCAGTACTTC CASSYMGAAYEQYF
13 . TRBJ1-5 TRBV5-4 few TGTGCCAGCAGCTTGGGGGAGGGGGGCCATCTGCATTTT CASSLGEGGHLHF
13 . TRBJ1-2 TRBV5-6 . TGTGCCAGCAGCGACTGGAGCAACTATGGCTACACCTTC CASSDWSNYGYTF
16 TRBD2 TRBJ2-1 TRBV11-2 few TGTGCCAGCATCCTGGGGGGGGGAGGAGCGACGTACGAGCAGTTCTTC CASILGGGGATYEQFF